This T cell receptor beta chain came from a study of beta chain features in type 1 diabetes (dated by TCRdb to 2016 to 2019). For context, the study as a whole: No differences in mean age, gender distribution, total cell number or subset yield were found between patients and healthy donors. Whereas all 30 or so donors provided naive and central memory subsets, regulatory and stem cell-like memory subsets were isolated from just 8 patients and about 8 healthy donors. In the study, recently diagnosed type 1 diabetes patients and matched healthy donors were compared on the TCRB repertoires of their sorted circulating CD4+ T cell subsets. A total of roughly 99 million sorted cells were examined across all samples, and the number of cells per subset was strongly correlated with RNA yield. What the authors observed across the whole study: Sequencing cDNA rather than genomic DNA could over-represent highly expressing activated cells, although activation and CD3 levels did not differ between groups. Shorter templates might be favored by PCR, yet because patient and control samples were amplified and corrected together, any such skew would affect both groups equally. Naive, central memory and regulatory TCRB repertoires appeared to be more alike among patients than among healthy donors. HLA sub-analyses involved small numbers of individuals, so any influence of HLA type on TCRB rearrangement remained unresolved. A moderate but significant shortening of TCRB CDR3 length was observed in type 1 diabetes patients in all four CD4+ subsets. At VDJ recombination sites, patients with type 1 diabetes made fewer insertions and deleted more nucleotides, a pattern implying thymic rearrangement abnormalities.

From each donor, a single peripheral blood sample of about 100 mL on average was drawn into heparinised tubes. Using a panel that included CD45RO, CCR7, CD25, CD127, CD95 and CD27, naive, central memory, regulatory and stem cell-like memory CD4+ T cells were sorted on a BD FACSAria II. Purity was above 95% for every sorted population. PBMCs were isolated right away by Lymphoprep density gradient centrifugation and were stained directly, without culture. Samples were stained and sorted in pairs, with one healthy donor and one patient per experiment, so that batch effects were minimized. The CDR3 sequence holds 15 residues, the cysteine and phenylalanine included. Left in the record is the CDR3 DNA by itself, 45 bases read in frame from the first base. The germline ends are 9 bases apart after V is trimmed by 1 base and J by 2 bases. Taken from the germline V gene, the CDR1 and CDR2 loops are SGHTA and FQGNSA.

The entire isolated RNA was reverse transcribed using the High Capacity cDNA Reverse Transcription Kit, and thus expressed TCRB transcripts were sequenced. Deep immunoSEQ sequencing was applied to naive, central memory and regulatory T cell samples, giving an average of about 3.8 million total reads per sample. After sorted cells were lysed in RLT buffer, RNA was extracted with DNase-treated RNeasy Micro or Mini kits, with the choice depending on cell number. Each cell subset was processed on its own to prevent cross-contamination, while patient and healthy donor samples were processed together. TCRB sequences were amplified from cDNA with the immunoSEQ multiplex PCR, producing 87-bp fragments spanning the CDR3 region. Amplicons were sequenced on the Illumina HiSeq platform. The original methods were these. PCR bias was computationally corrected using synthetic template baselines, reads within Hamming distance 2 were collapsed, and singletons that could not be merged were discarded. Reads were aligned against IMGT to assign V, D and J genes, CDR3 length and insertions or deletions at six rearrangement sites. Clonotype counts were normalized to sorted cell number within each subset before computing true diversity and Gini coefficients with the tcR R package. Repertoire sharing was quantified using the overlap coefficient calculated on TCRB nucleotide sequences. Out-of-frame TCRB sequences from naive cells were analyzed as a proxy for the pre-selection repertoire. TCRdb mirrors the immuneACCESS table, restricted to in-frame sequences. Some clones are absent from its copies; in checked studies, under half trace to an unresolved V gene, and the reason for the others is unknown. V, J and clone size reflect that table, while D and trimming were determined from the DNA. This sample holds 810,000 or so clones; 17% were observed only once. Together, the top ten hold around 0.02% of the sample.

As for this clone: No antigen is known for it. Base qualities are not provided; no much larger clone lies one nucleotide away.

The V and J genes are TRBV7-2 and TRBJ1-5, with TRBD1 perhaps the D gene, on 6 matching bases. The sample consisted of naive CD4+ T cells from blood. The cell subset or site label, as the study defines it: true naive CD4+ T cells. This TCR derives from a woman between 18 and 30 years old in good health. The CDR3 has the sequence CASSLEAGGNQPQHF. DNA sequence: TGTGCCAGCAGCTTAGAGGCAGGGGGCAATCAGCCCCAGCATTTT. The CDR3 plus the reference TRBV7-2 and TRBJ1-5 genes for the other parts give the full variable domain: GAGVSQSPSNKVTEKGKDVELRCDPISGHTALYWYRQSLGQGLEFLIYFQGNSAPDKSGLPSDRFSAERTGGSVSTLTIQRTQQEDSAVYLCASSLEAGGNQPQHFGDGTRLSIL.